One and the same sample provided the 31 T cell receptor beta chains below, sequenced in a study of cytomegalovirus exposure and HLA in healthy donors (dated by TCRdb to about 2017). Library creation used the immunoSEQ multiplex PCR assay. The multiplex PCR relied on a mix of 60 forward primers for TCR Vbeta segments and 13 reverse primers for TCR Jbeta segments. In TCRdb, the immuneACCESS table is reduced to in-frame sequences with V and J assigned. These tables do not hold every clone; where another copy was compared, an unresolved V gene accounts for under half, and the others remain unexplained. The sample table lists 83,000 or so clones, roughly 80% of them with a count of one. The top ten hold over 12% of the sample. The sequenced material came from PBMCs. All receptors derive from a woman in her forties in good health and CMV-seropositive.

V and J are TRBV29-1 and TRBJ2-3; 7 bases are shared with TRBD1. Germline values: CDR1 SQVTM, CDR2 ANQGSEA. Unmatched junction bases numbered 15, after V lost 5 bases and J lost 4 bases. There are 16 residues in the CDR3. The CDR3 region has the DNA TGCAGCGTTTCTGGGGGCGACAGGGTTGGCCCAGATACGCAGTATTTT. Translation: CSVSGGDRVGPDTQYF.

CDR3 sequence reads: CASSIAVYEQYF. CDR3 DNA: TGTGCCAGCAGTATTGCGGTCTACGAGCAGTACTTC. The V call is TRBV28, the J call TRBJ2-7; D gene unclear. The ends were cut back, 5 bases at V and 3 bases at J, with 8 bases in the middle. The CDR3 consists of 12 residues. Germline V gene sequence: CDR1 MDHEN, CDR2 SYDVKM.

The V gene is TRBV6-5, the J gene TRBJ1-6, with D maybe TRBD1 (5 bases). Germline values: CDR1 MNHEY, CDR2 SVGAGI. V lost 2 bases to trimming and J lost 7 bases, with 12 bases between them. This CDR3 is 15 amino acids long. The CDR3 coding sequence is TGTGCCAGCAGTTACCGGCAGGGAGGGAATTCACCCCTCCACTTT. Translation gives CASSYRQGGNSPLHF.

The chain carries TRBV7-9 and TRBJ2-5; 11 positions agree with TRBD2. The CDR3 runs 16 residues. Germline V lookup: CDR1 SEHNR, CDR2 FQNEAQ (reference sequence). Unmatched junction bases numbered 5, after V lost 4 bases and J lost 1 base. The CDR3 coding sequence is TGTGCCAGCAGCTCACTACTAGCGGGGGTCCAAGAGACCCAGTACTTC. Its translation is CASSSLLAGVQETQYF.

DNA of the CDR3: TGTGCCAGCAGCTTAGGGGACTGGGGGAGGCAGACCCAGTACTTC. This encodes CASSLGDWGRQTQYF. The J gene is TRBJ2-5, the V gene TRBV7-9; perhaps TRBD2 as D (6 bases). From germline, CDR1 is SEHNR and CDR2 FQNEAQ (reference sequence). V lost 1 base to trimming and J lost 6 bases, with 15 bases between them. The CDR3 spans 15 residues.

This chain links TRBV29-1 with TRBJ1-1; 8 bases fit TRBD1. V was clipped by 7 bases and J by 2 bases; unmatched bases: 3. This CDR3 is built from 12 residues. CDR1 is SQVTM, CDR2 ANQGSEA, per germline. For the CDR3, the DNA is TGCAGCGCAGGACAGGGAAACACTGAAGCTTTCTTT. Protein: CSAGQGNTEAFF.

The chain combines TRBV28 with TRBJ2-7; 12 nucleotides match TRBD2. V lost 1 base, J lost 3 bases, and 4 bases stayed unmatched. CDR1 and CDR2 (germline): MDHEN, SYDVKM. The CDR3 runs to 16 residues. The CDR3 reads CASSLFSTSGSYEQYF. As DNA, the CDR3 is TGTGCCAGCAGTTTATTCTCGACTAGCGGGAGCTACGAGCAGTACTTC.

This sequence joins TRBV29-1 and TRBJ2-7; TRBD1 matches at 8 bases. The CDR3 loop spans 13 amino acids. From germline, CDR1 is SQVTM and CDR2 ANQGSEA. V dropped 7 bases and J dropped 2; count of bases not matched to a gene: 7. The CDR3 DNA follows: TGCAGCGCTTTGACAGGGGTAACCTACGAGCAGTACTTC. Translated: CSALTGVTYEQYF.

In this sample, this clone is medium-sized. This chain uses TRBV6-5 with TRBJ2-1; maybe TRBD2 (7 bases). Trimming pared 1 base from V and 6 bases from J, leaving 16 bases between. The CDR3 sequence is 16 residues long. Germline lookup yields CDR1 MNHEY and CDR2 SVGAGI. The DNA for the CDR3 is TGTGCCAGCAGTTACTACTACAGGGAGGGGGGCAATGAGCAGTTCTTC. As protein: CASSYYYREGGNEQFF.

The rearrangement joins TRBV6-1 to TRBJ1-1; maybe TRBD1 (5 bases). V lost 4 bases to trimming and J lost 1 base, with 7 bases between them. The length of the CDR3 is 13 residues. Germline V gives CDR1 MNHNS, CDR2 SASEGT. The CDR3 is CASSGQTNTEAFF. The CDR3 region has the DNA TGTGCCAGCAGTGGACAGACGAACACTGAAGCTTTCTTT.

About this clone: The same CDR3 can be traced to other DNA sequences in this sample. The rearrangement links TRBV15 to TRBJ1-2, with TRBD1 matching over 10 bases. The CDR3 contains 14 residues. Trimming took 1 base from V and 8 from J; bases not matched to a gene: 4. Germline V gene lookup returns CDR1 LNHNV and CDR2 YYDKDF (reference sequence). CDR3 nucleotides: TGTGCCACCAGCAGAGGGAAGGACAGGGGGGGCTACACCTTC. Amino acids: CATSRGKDRGGYTF.

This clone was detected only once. CDR3 sequence: CASSLVGWNTGELFF. CDR3 DNA: TGTGCCAGCAGTTTGGTGGGCTGGAACACCGGGGAGCTGTTTTTT. J is TRBJ2-2 and V is TRBV27; D remains unclear. The V and J ends lost 3 bases and 1 base respectively, with 9 bases between them. The germline gives CDR1 MNHEY, CDR2 SMNVEV (reference sequence). This CDR3 comprises 15 residues.

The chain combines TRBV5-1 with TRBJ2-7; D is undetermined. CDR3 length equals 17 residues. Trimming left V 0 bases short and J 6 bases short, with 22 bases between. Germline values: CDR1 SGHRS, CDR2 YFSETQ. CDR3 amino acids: CASSLAPAPISSGEQYF. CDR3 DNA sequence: TGCGCCAGCAGCTTGGCCCCTGCCCCTATAAGTTCCGGCGAGCAGTACTTC. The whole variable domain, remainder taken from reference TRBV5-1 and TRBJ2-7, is KAGVTQTPRYLIKTRGQQVTLSCSPISGHRSVSWYQQTPGQGLQFLFEYFSETQRNKGNFPGRFSGRQFSNSRSEMNVSTLELGDSALYLCASSLAPAPISSGEQYFGPGTRLTVT.

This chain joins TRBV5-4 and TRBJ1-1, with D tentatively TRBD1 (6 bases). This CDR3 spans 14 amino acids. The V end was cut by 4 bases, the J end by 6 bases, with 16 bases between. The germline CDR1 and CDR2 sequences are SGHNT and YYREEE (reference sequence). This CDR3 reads CASSPGGLGPEAFF. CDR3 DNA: TGTGCCAGCAGCCCGGGGGGCCTGGGCCCTGAAGCTTTCTTT.

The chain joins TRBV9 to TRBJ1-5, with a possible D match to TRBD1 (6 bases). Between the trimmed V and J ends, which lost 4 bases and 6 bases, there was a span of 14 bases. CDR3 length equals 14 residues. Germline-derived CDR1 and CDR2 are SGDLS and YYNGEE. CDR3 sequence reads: CASSKDRSGQPQHF. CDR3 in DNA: TGTGCCAGCAGCAAAGACAGGTCGGGTCAGCCCCAGCATTTT. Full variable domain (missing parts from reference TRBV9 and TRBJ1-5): DSGVTQTPKHLITATGQRVTLRCSPRSGDLSVYWYQQSLDQGLQFLIQYYNGEERAKGNILERFSAQQFPDLHSELNLSSLELGDSALYFCASSKDRSGQPQHFGDGTRLSIL.

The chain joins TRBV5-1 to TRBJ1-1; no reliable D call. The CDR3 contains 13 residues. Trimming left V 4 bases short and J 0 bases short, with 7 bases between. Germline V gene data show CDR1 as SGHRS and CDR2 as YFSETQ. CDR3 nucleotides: TGCGCCAGCAGCCCGGTGGTGAACACTGAAGCTTTCTTT. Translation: CASSPVVNTEAFF.

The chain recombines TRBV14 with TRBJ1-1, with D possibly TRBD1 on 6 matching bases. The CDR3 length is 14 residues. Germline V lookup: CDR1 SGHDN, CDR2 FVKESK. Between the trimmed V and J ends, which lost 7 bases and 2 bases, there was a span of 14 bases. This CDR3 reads CASIRGGTNTEAFF. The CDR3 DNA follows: TGTGCCAGCATCCGAGGGGGAACTAACACTGAAGCTTTCTTT.

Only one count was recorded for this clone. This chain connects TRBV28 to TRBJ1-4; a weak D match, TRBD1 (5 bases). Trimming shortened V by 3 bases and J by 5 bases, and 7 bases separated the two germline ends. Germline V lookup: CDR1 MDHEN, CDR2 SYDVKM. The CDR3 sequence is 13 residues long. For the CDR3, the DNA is TGTGCCAGCAGTTTTTACAGGAATGAAAAACTGTTTTTT. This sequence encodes CASSFYRNEKLFF.

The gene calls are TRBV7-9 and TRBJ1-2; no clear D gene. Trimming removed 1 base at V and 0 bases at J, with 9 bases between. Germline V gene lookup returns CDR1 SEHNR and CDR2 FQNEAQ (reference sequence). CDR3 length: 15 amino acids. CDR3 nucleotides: TGTGCCAGCAGCTTAGGTCAGAATCCTAACTATGGCTACACCTTC. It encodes CASSLGQNPNYGYTF.

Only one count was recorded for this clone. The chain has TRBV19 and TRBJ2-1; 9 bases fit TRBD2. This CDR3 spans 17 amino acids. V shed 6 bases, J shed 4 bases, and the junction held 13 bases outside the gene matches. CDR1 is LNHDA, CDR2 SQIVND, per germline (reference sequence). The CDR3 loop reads CASSRQLAGRIYNEQFF. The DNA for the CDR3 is TGTGCCAGTAGCCGCCAACTAGCGGGTCGGATATACAATGAGCAGTTCTTC.

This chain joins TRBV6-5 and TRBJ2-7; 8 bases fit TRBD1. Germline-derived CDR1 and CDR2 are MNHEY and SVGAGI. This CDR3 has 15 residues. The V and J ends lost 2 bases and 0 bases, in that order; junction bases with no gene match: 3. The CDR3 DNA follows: TGTGCCAGCAGTTACGAACAGGGGGTCTCCTACGAGCAGTACTTC. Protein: CASSYEQGVSYEQYF.

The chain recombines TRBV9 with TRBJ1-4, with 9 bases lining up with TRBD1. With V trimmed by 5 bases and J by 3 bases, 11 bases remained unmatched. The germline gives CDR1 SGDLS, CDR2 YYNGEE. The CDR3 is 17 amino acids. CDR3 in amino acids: CASSDPGQGLANEKLFF. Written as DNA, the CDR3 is TGTGCCAGCAGTGACCCGGGACAGGGATTAGCTAATGAAAAACTGTTTTTT.

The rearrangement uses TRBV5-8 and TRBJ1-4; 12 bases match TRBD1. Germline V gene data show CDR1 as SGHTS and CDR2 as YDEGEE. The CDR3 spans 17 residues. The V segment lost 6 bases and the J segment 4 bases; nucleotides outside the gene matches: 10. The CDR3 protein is CASNPGQGAHYNEKLFF. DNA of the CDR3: TGTGCCAGCAACCCGGGACAGGGGGCCCACTATAATGAAAAACTGTTTTTT.

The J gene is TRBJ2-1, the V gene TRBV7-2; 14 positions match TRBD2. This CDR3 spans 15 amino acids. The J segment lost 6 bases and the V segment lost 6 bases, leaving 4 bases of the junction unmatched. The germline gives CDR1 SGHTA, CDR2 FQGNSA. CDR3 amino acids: CASSLGLAGVNEQFF. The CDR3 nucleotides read TGTGCCAGCAGTCTGGGACTAGCGGGAGTCAATGAGCAGTTCTTC.

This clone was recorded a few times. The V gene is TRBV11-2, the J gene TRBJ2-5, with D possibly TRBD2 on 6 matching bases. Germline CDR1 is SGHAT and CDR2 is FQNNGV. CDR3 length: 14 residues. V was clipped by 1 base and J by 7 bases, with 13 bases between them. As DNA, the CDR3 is TGTGCCAGCAGCTTAGTGGAGGGTCGGGGGACCCAGTACTTC. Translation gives CASSLVEGRGTQYF.

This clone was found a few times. The CDR3, as DNA: TGTGCCAGCAGCGCCGATAACTACGCGAATGAGCAGTTCTTC. Translation: CASSADNYANEQFF. The V call is TRBV9, the J call TRBJ2-1; D uncertain. Trimming removed 3 bases at V and 7 bases at J, with 14 bases between. Germline assignment: CDR1 SGDLS and CDR2 YYNGEE. This CDR3 is built from 14 residues.

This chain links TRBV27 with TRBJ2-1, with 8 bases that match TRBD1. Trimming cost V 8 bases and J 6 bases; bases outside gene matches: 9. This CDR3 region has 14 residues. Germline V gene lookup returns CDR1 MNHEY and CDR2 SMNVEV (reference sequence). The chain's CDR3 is CASHDRGRSNEQFF. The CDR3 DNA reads TGTGCCAGCCACGACAGGGGTCGGAGCAATGAGCAGTTCTTC.

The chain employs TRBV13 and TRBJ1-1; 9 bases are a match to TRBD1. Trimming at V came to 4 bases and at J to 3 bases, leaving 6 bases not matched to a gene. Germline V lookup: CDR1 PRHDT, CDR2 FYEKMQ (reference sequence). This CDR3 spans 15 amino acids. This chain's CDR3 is CASSSTTGGYTEAFF. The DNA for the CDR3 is TGTGCCAGCAGCTCAACGACAGGGGGATACACTGAAGCTTTCTTT.

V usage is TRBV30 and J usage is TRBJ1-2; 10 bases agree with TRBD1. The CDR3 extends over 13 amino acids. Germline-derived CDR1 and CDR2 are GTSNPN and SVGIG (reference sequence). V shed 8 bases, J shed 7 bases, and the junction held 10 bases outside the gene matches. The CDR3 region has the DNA TGTGCCGCAATCGGAGGACAGGGGGGTGGCTACACCTTC. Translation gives CAAIGGQGGGYTF.

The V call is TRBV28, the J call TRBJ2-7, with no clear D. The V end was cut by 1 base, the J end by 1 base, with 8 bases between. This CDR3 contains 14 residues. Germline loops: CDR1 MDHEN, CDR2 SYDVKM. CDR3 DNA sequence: TGTGCCAGCAGTTTATACCGACAATCCTACGAGCAGTACTTC. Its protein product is CASSLYRQSYEQYF.

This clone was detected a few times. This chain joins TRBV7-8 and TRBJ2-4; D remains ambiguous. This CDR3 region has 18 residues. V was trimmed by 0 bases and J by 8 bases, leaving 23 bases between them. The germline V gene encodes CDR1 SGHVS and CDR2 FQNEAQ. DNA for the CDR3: TGTGCCAGCAGCTTAGCCCGGGTATGGCGGAACGGTCTAGACATTCAGTACTTC. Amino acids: CASSLARVWRNGLDIQYF.